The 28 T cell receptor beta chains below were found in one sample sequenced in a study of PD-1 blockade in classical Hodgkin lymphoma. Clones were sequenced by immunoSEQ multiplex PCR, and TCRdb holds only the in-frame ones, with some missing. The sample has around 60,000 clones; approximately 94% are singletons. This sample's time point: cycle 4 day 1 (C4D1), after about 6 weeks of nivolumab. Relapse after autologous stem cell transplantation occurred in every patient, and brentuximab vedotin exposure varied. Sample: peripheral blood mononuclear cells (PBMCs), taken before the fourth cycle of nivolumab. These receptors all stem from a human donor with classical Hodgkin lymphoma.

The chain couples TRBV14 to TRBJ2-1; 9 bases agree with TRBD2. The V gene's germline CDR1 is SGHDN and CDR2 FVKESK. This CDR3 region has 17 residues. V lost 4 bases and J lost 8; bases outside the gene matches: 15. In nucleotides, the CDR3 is TGTGCCAGCAGCCCCGACAGGATTAGCGGGGGAACAGATGAGCAGTTCTTC. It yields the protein CASSPDRISGGTDEQFF.

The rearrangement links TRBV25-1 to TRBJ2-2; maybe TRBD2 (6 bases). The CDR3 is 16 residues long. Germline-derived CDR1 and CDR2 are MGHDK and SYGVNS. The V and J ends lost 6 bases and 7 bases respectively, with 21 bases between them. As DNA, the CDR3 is TGTGCCAGCAGACCGCGTGAAGGCGGGATGTTCGGGGAGCTGTTTTTT. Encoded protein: CASRPREGGMFGELFF.

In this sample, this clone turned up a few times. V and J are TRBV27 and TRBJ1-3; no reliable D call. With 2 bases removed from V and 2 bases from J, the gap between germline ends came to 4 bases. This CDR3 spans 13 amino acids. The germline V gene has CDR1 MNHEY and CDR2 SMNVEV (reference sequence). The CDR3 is CASSLRPGNTIYF. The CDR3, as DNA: TGTGCCAGCAGTTTAAGGCCTGGAAACACCATATATTTT.

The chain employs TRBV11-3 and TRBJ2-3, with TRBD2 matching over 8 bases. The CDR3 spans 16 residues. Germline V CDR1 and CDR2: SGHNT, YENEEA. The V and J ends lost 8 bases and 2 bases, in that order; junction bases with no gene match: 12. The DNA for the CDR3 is TGTGCCAGCTCCTGGCGGGGGGCCTCTTCCACAGATACGCAGTATTTT. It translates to CASSWRGASSTDTQYF. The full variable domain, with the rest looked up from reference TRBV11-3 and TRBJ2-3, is EAGVVQSPRYKIIEKKQPVAFWCNPISGHNTLYWYLQNLGQGPELLIRYENEEAVDDSQLPKDRFSAERLKGVDSTLKIQPAELGDSAVYLCASSWRGASSTDTQYFGPGTRLTVL.

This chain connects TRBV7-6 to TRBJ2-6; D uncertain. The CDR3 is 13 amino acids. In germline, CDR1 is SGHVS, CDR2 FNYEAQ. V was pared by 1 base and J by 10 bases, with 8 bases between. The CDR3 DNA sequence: TGTGCCAGCAGCTTAGATGTGAGAAACGTCCTGACTTTC. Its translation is CASSLDVRNVLTF.

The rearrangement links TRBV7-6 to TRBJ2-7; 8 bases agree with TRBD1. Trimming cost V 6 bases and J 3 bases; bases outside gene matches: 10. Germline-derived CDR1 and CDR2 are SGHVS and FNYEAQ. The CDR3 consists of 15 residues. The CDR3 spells CASRPNPGQDYEQYF. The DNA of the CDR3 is TGTGCCAGCAGACCTAACCCGGGACAGGACTACGAGCAGTACTTC.

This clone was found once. The CDR3 DNA sequence: TGTGCCAGCAGCTTCTCGGGGCTGTTTGGTGAAAAACTGTTTTTT. It encodes CASSFSGLFGEKLFF. This sequence joins TRBV5-8 and TRBJ1-4; maybe TRBD1 (5 bases). The V gene's germline CDR1 is SGHTS and CDR2 YDEGEE. Trimming pared 2 bases from V and 7 bases from J, leaving 15 bases between. The CDR3 has 15 amino acids.

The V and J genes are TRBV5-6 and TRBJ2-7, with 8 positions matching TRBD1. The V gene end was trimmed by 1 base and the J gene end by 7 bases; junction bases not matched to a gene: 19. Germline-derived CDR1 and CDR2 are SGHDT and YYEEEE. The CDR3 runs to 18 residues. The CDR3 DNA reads TGTGCCAGCAGCTTGTTTTTGAGCGGACAGGGAGGACCCCGGGAGCAGTACTTC. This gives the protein CASSLFLSGQGGPREQYF. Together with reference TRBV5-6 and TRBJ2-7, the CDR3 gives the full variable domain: DAGVTQSPTHLIKTRGQQVTLRCSPKSGHDTVSWYQQALGQGPQFIFQYYEEEERQRGNFPDRFSGHQFPNYSSELNVNALLLGDSALYLCASSLFLSGQGGPREQYFGPGTRLTVT.

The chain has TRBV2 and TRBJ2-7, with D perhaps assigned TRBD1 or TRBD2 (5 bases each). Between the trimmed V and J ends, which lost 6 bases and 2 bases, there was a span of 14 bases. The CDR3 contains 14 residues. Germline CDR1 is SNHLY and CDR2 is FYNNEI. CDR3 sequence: CASRGETETYEQYF. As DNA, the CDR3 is TGTGCCAGCAGGGGAGAGACAGAGACCTACGAGCAGTACTTC. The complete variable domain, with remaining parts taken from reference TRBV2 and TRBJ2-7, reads EPEVTQTPSHQVTQMGQEVILRCVPISNHLYFYWYRQILGQKVEFLVSFYNNEISEKSEIFDDQFSVERPDGSNFTLKIRSTKLEDSAMYFCASRGETETYEQYFGPGTRLTVT.

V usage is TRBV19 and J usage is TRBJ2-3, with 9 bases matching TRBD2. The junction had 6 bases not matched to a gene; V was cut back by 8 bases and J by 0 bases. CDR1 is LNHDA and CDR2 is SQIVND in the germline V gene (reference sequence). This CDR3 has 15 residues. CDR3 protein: CASRGRGGSTDTQYF. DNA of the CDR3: TGTGCCAGTCGCGGGAGGGGGGGTAGCACAGATACGCAGTATTTT.

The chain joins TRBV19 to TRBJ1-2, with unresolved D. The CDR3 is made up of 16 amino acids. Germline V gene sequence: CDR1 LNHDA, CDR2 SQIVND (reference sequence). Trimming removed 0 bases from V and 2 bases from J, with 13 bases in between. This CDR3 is CASSIDGMQVNYGYTF. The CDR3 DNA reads TGTGCCAGTAGTATAGATGGAATGCAGGTGAACTATGGCTACACCTTC. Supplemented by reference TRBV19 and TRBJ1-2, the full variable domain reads DGGITQSPKYLFRKEGQNVTLSCEQNLNHDAMYWYRQDPGQGLRLIYYSQIVNDFQKGDIAEGYSVSREKKESFPLTVTSAQKNPTAFYLCASSIDGMQVNYGYTFGSGTRLTVV.

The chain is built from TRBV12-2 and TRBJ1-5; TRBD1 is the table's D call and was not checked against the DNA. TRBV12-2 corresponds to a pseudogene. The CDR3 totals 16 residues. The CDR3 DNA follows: TGTGCAAGTCGACCCAAACTCGACAGGTACCATCAGCCCCAGCATTTT. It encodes CASRPKLDRYHQPQHF.

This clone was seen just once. In nucleotides, the CDR3 is TGTGCCAGCAGTCCCTCTGGAAACACCATATATTTT. Protein: CASSPSGNTIYF. The chain recombines TRBV28 with TRBJ1-3; D not resolved. CDR3 length: 12 residues. CDR1 MDHEN and CDR2 SYDVKM come from the germline V gene. The V and J ends lost 5 bases and 0 bases respectively, with 2 bases between them. The full variable domain, in which reference TRBV28 and TRBJ1-3 provide the parts outside the CDR3, is DVKVTQSSRYLVKRTGEKVFLECVQDMDHENMFWYRQDPGLGLRLIYFSYDVKMKEKGDIPEGYSVSREKKERFSLILESASTNQTSMYLCASSPSGNTIYFGEGSWLTVV.

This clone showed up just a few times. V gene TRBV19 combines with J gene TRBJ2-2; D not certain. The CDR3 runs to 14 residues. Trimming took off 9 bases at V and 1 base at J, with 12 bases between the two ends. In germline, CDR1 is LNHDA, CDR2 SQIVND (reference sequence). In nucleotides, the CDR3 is TGTGCCAGCCACCCCTCTGAGAACACCGGGGAGCTGTTTTTT. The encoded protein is CASHPSENTGELFF.

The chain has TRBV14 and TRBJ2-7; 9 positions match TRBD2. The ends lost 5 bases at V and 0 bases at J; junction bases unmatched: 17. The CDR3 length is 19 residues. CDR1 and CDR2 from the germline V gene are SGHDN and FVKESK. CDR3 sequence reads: CASSKHLGLAGLSSYEQYF. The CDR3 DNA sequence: TGTGCCAGCAGCAAGCACCTGGGACTAGCAGGACTGAGCTCCTACGAGCAGTACTTC.

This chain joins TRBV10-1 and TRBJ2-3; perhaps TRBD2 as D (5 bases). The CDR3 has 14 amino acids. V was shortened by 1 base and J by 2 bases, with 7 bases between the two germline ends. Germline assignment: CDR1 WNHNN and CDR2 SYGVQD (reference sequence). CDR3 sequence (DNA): TGCGCCAGCAGTGAGTACGGGGTCACAGATACGCAGTATTTT. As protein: CASSEYGVTDTQYF.

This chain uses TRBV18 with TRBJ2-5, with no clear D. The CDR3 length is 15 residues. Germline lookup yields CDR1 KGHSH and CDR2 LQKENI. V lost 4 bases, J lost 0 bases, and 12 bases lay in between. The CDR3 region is CASSLGTTYQETQYF. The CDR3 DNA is TGTGCCAGCTCACTAGGAACCACGTACCAAGAGACCCAGTACTTC.

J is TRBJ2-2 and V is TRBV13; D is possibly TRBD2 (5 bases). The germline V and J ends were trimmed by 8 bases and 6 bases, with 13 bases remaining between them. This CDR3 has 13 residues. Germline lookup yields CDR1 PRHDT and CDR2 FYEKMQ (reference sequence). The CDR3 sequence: CASGFSEPGELFF. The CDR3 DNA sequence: TGTGCCAGCGGATTTAGCGAACCCGGGGAGCTGTTTTTT.

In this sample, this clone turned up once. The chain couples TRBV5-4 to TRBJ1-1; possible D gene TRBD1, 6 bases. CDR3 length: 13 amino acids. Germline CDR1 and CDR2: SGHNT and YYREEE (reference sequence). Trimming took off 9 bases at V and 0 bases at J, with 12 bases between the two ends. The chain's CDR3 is CATGGPMNTEAFF. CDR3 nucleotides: TGTGCCACCGGGGGGCCCATGAACACTGAAGCTTTCTTT.

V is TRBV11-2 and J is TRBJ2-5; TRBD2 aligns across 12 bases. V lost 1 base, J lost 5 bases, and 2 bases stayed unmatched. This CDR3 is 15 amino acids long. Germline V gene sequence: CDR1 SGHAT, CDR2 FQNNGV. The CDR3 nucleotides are TGTGCCAGCAGCTTAGTGACTAGCGGGAGTGAGACCCAGTACTTC. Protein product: CASSLVTSGSETQYF. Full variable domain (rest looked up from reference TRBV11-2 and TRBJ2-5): EAGVAQSPRYKIIEKRQSVAFWCNPISGHATLYWYQQILGQGPKLLIQFQNNGVVDDSQLPKDRFSAERLKGVDSTLKIQPAKLEDSAVYLCASSLVTSGSETQYFGPGTRLLVL.

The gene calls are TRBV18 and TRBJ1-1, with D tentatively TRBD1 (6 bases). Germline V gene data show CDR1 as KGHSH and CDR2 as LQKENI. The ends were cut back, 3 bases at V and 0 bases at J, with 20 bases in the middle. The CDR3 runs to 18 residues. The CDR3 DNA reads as TGTGCCAGCTCACCCATACCGGGACAAAGCTATCTGAACACTGAAGCTTTCTTT. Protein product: CASSPIPGQSYLNTEAFF.

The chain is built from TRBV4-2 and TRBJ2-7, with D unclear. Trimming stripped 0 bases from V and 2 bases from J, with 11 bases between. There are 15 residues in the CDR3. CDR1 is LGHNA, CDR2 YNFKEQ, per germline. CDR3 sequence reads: CASSQDSGPTYEQYF. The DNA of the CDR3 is TGTGCCAGCAGCCAAGATTCCGGGCCCACCTACGAGCAGTACTTC.

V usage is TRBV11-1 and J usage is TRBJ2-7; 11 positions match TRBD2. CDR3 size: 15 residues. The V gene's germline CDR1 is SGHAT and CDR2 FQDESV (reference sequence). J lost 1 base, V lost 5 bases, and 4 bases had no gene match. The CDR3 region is CASSPLAGGSYEQYF. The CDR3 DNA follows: TGTGCCAGCAGCCCCCTAGCGGGGGGTTCCTACGAGCAGTACTTC.

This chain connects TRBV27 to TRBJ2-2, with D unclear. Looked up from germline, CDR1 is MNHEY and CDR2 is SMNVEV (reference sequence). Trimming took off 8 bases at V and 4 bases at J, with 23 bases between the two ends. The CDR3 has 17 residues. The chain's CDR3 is CASGAKGFSPLTGELFF. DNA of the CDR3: TGTGCCAGCGGAGCTAAAGGGTTTTCGCCCCTCACCGGGGAGCTGTTTTTT.

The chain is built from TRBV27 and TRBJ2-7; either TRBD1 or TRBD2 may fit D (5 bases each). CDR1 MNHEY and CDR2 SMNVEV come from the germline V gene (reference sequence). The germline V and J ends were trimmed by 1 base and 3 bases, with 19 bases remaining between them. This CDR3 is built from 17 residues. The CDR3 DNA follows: TGTGCCAGCAGTTTATTCCCACCGGACGTGGGGGACTACGAGCAGTACTTC. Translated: CASSLFPPDVGDYEQYF.

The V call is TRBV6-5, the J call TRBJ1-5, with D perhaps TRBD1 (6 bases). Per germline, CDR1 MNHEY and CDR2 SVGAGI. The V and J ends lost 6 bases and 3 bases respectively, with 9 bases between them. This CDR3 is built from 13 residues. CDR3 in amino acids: CASSRTANQPQHF. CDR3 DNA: TGTGCCAGCAGCCGGACAGCCAATCAGCCCCAGCATTTT.

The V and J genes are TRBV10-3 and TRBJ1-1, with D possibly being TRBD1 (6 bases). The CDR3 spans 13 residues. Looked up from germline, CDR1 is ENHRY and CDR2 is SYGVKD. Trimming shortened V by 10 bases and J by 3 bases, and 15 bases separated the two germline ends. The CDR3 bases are TGTGCCACCCGGGGGCAGACTGACACTGAAGCTTTCTTT. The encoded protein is CATRGQTDTEAFF.

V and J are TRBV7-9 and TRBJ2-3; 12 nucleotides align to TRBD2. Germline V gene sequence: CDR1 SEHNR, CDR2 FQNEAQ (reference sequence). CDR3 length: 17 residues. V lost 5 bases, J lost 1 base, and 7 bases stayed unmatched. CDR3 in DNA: TGTGCCAGCAGCCCCCTAGCGGGGGGGCCGCGCACAGATACGCAGTATTTT. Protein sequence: CASSPLAGGPRTDTQYF.